This T cell receptor (beta chain) was captured in a study of blood T cells in healthy people across ages. For the second PCR, which ran for roughly 6 to 11 cycles, a sample-barcoded 5' primer and a J-beta primer mix were used. MiXCR was run by TCRdb on the 5' RACE reads, yielding one entry per CDR3 protein. Among about 1.4 million distinct CDR3 sequences, 45% to 70% were seen once, and the ten largest hold over 5.5%. The CDR3 is made up of 15 amino acids. Germline V lookup: CDR1 SGHTA, CDR2 FQGNSA. V lost 5 bases to trimming and J lost 5 bases, with 18 bases between them. The chain recombines TRBV7-2 with TRBJ2-5, with D tentatively TRBD2 (5 bases). The material sequenced was blood. The TCR originated in a young man in good health. CDR3: CASSRSRLARETQYF. In DNA form, the CDR3 reads TGTGCCAGCAGCCGGAGCCGGCTAGCAAGGGAGACCCAGTACTTC. Using reference TRBV7-2 and TRBJ2-5 for the parts outside the CDR3, the full variable domain is GAGVSQSPSNKVTEKGKDVELRCDPISGHTALYWYRQSLGQGLEFLIYFQGNSAPDKSGLPSDRFSAERTGGSVSTLTIQRTQQEDSAVYLCASSRSRLARETQYFGPGTRLLVL.